This passage covers 9 T cell receptor beta chains from one sample sequenced in a study of CD8+ T cells in alopecia areata. Treatment: oral pan-JAK inhibitor, 5-10 mg twice daily. Following RNA extraction, reverse transcription yielded cDNA that acted as the sequencing template. Clones were read by immunoSEQ multiplex PCR, and TCRdb kept only the in-frame ones, dropping some. The repertoire consists of some 120,000 clones, with roughly three fifths occurring once and the leading ten covering 12%. Specimen: CD8+ T cells sorted from blood, collected at week 24, from a patient treated with tofacitinib. The receptors shown here come from a human donor with alopecia areata.

This clone was counted between two and nine times. The chain carries TRBV6-6 and TRBJ1-1; TRBD1 matches 8 bases. Per the germline V gene, CDR1 is MNHNY and CDR2 is SVGAGI (reference sequence). This CDR3 comprises 14 residues. The junction had 4 bases not matched to a gene; V was cut back by 2 bases and J by 5 bases. As DNA, the CDR3 is TGTGCCAGCAGTTACGAGACAGGGGAGACTGAAGCTTTCTTT. Translating gives CASSYETGETEAFF.

The J gene is TRBJ2-2, the V gene TRBV19, with a possible D match to TRBD1 (5 bases). The V end lost 0 bases, the J end lost 0 bases, and 17 bases lay between the germline ends. Germline V lookup: CDR1 LNHDA, CDR2 SQIVND (reference sequence). CDR3 length: 19 residues. CDR3 DNA sequence: TGTGCCAGTAGTATAGATCTGGAGACAGCCATATCGAACACCGGGGAGCTGTTTTTT. Its translation: CASSIDLETAISNTGELFF.

The CDR3 reads CASSPGLAGIDNEQFF. CDR3 bases: TGTGCCAGCAGTCCCGGACTAGCGGGGATTGACAATGAGCAGTTCTTC. The chain employs TRBV28 and TRBJ2-1, with TRBD2 matching over 12 bases. The CDR3 is 16 amino acids. J was trimmed by 5 bases and V by 5 bases; bases with no gene match: 7. Germline lookup yields CDR1 MDHEN and CDR2 SYDVKM.

The chain employs TRBV5-4 and TRBJ1-1; 7 nucleotides agree with TRBD1. Germline V gene lookup returns CDR1 SGHNT and CDR2 YYREEE (reference sequence). V trimming: 4 bases; J trimming: 1 base; junction bases outside the gene matches: 7. The CDR3 sequence is 15 residues long. CDR3 residues: CASSLPGQKNTEAFF. The CDR3, as DNA: TGTGCCAGCAGCCTGCCGGGACAGAAGAACACTGAAGCTTTCTTT. The full variable domain, completed using reference TRBV5-4 and TRBJ1-1, is ETGVTQSPTHLIKTRGQQVTLRCSSQSGHNTVSWYQQALGQGPQFIFQYYREEENGRGNFPPRFSGLQFPNYSSELNVNALELDDSALYLCASSLPGQKNTEAFFGQGTRLTVV.

The V and J genes are TRBV5-6 and TRBJ1-1; D ambiguous. CDR1 and CDR2 (germline): SGHDT, YYEEEE. There are 15 residues in the CDR3. Trimming took 3 bases from V and 1 from J, leaving 13 bases between them. The CDR3, as DNA: TGTGCCAGCAGCTCCCTTGAGGAGGGGAACACTGAAGCTTTCTTT. Protein: CASSSLEEGNTEAFF.

This clone was counted only a few times. The rearrangement uses TRBV5-4 and TRBJ2-7; 12 bases are shared with TRBD1. The CDR3 length is 15 residues. Germline loops: CDR1 SGHNT, CDR2 YYREEE (reference sequence). J lost 7 bases, V lost 4 bases, and 9 bases had no gene match. CDR3 in amino acids: CASSDRDRGPWEQYF. CDR3 in DNA: TGTGCCAGCAGCGACCGGGACAGGGGGCCTTGGGAGCAGTACTTC.

The DNA of the CDR3 is TGCGCCAGCTGGCGAGGGGGCCGGACTGAAGCTTTCTTT. Encoded protein: CASWRGGRTEAFF. The V and J genes are TRBV23-1 and TRBJ1-1; 7 bases fit TRBD1. TRBV23-1 is labeled an ORF, and its function is uncertain. With 8 bases clipped from V and 5 bases from J, the junction kept 8 bases outside the gene matches. The CDR3 totals 13 residues.

The rearrangement links TRBV9 to TRBJ2-5, with D perhaps matching TRBD2 (7 bases). The ends were cut back, 4 bases at V and 2 bases at J, with 18 bases in the middle. The V gene's germline CDR1 is SGDLS and CDR2 YYNGEE. This CDR3 is 16 amino acids long. The CDR3 coding sequence is TGTGCCAGCAGCCTCCAAGGGGGGGCGATTCAAGAGACCCAGTACTTC. It codes for CASSLQGGAIQETQYF.

The chain is built from TRBV30 and TRBJ2-1; the match to TRBD1 covers 7 bases. The germline CDR1 and CDR2 sequences are GTSNPN and SVGIG (reference sequence). The CDR3 has 16 residues. J lost 5 bases, V lost 1 base, and 11 bases had no gene match. The CDR3 DNA sequence: TGTGCCTGGAGTGCCGTTTCCGGGACAGTAGACAATGAGCAGTTCTTC. It codes for CAWSAVSGTVDNEQFF. Supplemented by reference TRBV30 and TRBJ2-1, the full variable domain reads SQTIHQWPATLVQPVGSPLSLECTVEGTSNPNLYWYRQAAGRGLQLLFYSVGIGQISSEVPQNLSASRPQDRQFILSSKKLLLSDSGFYLCAWSAVSGTVDNEQFFGPGTRLTVL.